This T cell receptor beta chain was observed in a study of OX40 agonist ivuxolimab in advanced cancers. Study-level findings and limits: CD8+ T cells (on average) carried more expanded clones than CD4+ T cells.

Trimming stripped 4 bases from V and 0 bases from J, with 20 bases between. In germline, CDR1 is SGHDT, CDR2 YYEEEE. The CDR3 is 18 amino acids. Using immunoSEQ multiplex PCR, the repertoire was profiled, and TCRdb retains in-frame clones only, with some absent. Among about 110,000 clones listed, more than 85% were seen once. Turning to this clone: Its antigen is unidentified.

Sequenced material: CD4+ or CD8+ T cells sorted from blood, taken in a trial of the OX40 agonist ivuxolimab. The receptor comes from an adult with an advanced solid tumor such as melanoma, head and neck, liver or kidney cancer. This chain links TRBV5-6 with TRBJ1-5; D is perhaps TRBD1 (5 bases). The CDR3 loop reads CASSRNLGARTSNQPQHF. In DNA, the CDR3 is TGTGCCAGCAGCCGTAATTTAGGGGCAAGAACTAGCAATCAGCCCCAGCATTTT.